These 27 T cell receptor beta chains were sequenced from one sample in a study of blood T cell repertoires in COVID-19. Clones were read by immunoSEQ multiplex PCR, and TCRdb kept only the in-frame ones, dropping some. The sample has 150,000 to 200,000 clones; 70% to 90% are singletons. Specimen: peripheral blood. The receptor set was obtained from a man younger than 35 with acute or convalescent COVID-19.

The chain recombines TRBV2 with TRBJ2-7, with TRBD1 matching over 9 bases. From germline, CDR1 is SNHLY and CDR2 FYNNEI. The CDR3 totals 14 residues. The J segment lost 9 bases and the V segment lost 6 bases, leaving 12 bases of the junction unmatched. The CDR3 DNA is TGTGCCAGCAGCCCCCGGACAGGGGAAGGAAGGCAGTACGTC. This translates into CASSPRTGEGRQYV.

The rearrangement joins TRBV7-9 to TRBJ1-6, with D possibly matching TRBD1 (6 bases). The V end was cut by 1 base, the J end by 9 bases, with 7 bases between. This CDR3 comprises 13 residues. CDR1 and CDR2 (germline): SEHNR, FQNEAQ (reference sequence). The DNA of the CDR3 is TGTGCCAGCAGCTTAGGGACAGCTTCACCCCTCCACTTT. It encodes CASSLGTASPLHF.

V and J are TRBV2 and TRBJ2-1, with D unresolved. Per the germline V gene, CDR1 is SNHLY and CDR2 is FYNNEI. The CDR3 consists of 15 residues. V lost 10 bases and J 3 bases, leaving 19 bases between the germline ends. The CDR3 DNA reads TGTGCCACCTCAGATACCCCCGGGTTCTACAATGAGCAGTTCTTC. It is translated as CATSDTPGFYNEQFF.

The chain carries TRBV18 and TRBJ1-5; tentatively, D is TRBD1 (6 bases). CDR1 and CDR2 from the germline V gene are KGHSH and LQKENI. CDR3 size: 14 residues. Trimming cost V 4 bases and J 2 bases, with 9 bases left between them. The DNA for the CDR3 is TGTGCCAGCTCACTGGACAGTGGCAATCAGCCCCAGCATTTT. Its translation is CASSLDSGNQPQHF. The full variable domain, with the rest looked up from reference TRBV18 and TRBJ1-5, is NAGVMQNPRHLVRRRGQEARLRCSPMKGHSHVYWYRQLPEEGLKFMVYLQKENIIDESGMPKERFSAEFPKEGPSILRIQQVVRGDSAAYFCASSLDSGNQPQHFGDGTRLSIL.

V is TRBV5-5 and J is TRBJ1-1, with TRBD1 matching 8 bases. Trimming cost V 2 bases and J 1 base; bases outside gene matches: 4. CDR3 length equals 15 residues. The germline V gene encodes CDR1 SGHKS and CDR2 YYEKEE (reference sequence). Here the CDR3 reads CASSFDGQGNTEAFF. The CDR3 region has the DNA TGTGCCAGCAGCTTCGATGGACAGGGGAACACTGAAGCTTTCTTT.

The chain couples TRBV7-6 to TRBJ1-1; 9 bases map to TRBD1. CDR1 and CDR2 from the germline V gene are SGHVS and FNYEAQ. The CDR3 is made up of 16 amino acids. Trimming cost V 5 bases and J 3 bases; bases outside gene matches: 10. The CDR3 nucleotides are TGTGCCAGCAGCCCGCGGGACAGGGATTTGGACACTGAAGCTTTCTTT. Translated, it gives CASSPRDRDLDTEAFF.

The CDR3 DNA reads as TGTGCCAGCAGTTTCCTAGCGGGAGTAGATACGCAGTATTTT. It codes for CASSFLAGVDTQYF. The V and J genes are TRBV27 and TRBJ2-3; 10 bases map to TRBD2. The CDR3 extends over 14 amino acids. The trim removed 3 bases at V and 5 bases at J, leaving 2 bases unmatched. Germline CDR1 and CDR2: MNHEY and SMNVEV (reference sequence).

The chain employs TRBV18 and TRBJ1-5; 11 bases are shared with TRBD1. V lost 3 bases, J lost 5 bases, and 9 bases stayed unmatched. The CDR3 length is 17 residues. Germline assignment: CDR1 KGHSH and CDR2 LQKENI. The chain's CDR3 is CASSPTDRGLWDQPQHF. Written as DNA, the CDR3 is TGTGCCAGCTCACCGACGGACAGGGGGCTATGGGATCAGCCCCAGCATTTT. Full variable domain (missing parts from reference TRBV18 and TRBJ1-5): NAGVMQNPRHLVRRRGQEARLRCSPMKGHSHVYWYRQLPEEGLKFMVYLQKENIIDESGMPKERFSAEFPKEGPSILRIQQVVRGDSAAYFCASSPTDRGLWDQPQHFGDGTRLSIL.

The chain is built from TRBV19 and TRBJ1-5; the match to TRBD1 covers 9 bases. Germline values: CDR1 LNHDA, CDR2 SQIVND (reference sequence). The CDR3 spans 14 residues. V dropped 3 bases and J dropped 6; count of bases not matched to a gene: 3. This CDR3 is CASSMRDRAQPQHF. In nucleotides, the CDR3 is TGTGCCAGTAGTATGCGGGACAGGGCTCAGCCCCAGCATTTT.

The sample holds one count of this clone. The rearrangement uses TRBV2 and TRBJ2-7, with D hard to call. This CDR3 spans 15 amino acids. Germline CDR1 SNHLY, CDR2 FYNNEI. V dropped 1 base and J dropped 1 base, with 11 bases sitting between them. The CDR3 DNA follows: TGTGCCAGCAGTGAAGGAAGACTTGAATCCTACGAGCAGTACGTC. The encoded protein is CASSEGRLESYEQYV.

The chain joins TRBV30 to TRBJ1-4, with D possibly being TRBD1 (5 bases). CDR1 GTSNPN and CDR2 SVGIG come from the germline V gene (reference sequence). CDR3 length equals 15 residues. Trimming shortened V by 0 bases and J by 5 bases, and 13 bases separated the two germline ends. The CDR3 loop is CAWSVLPGQNEKLFF. The CDR3 nucleotides read TGTGCCTGGAGTGTACTTCCCGGACAAAATGAAAAACTGTTTTTT.

J is TRBJ2-5 and V is TRBV5-1, with D maybe TRBD2 (5 bases). Germline assignment: CDR1 SGHRS and CDR2 YFSETQ. This CDR3 comprises 15 residues. V dropped 4 bases and J dropped 5 bases, with 18 bases sitting between them. The CDR3 protein is CASSLHEGPRETQYF. The CDR3 nucleotides read TGCGCCAGCAGCCTACATGAGGGCCCTCGGGAGACCCAGTACTTC.

V usage is TRBV5-6 and J usage is TRBJ2-2; 9 bases align to TRBD2. CDR1 and CDR2 from the germline V gene are SGHDT and YYEEEE. V dropped 4 bases and J dropped 4; count of bases not matched to a gene: 8. This CDR3 contains 16 residues. For the CDR3, the DNA is TGTGCCAGCAGCCCGCCGCTAGCGGGGCCCACCGGGGAGCTGTTTTTT. Translation gives CASSPPLAGPTGELFF.

Here the CDR3 reads CASSQETGFQPQHF. In DNA form, the CDR3 reads TGCGCCAGCAGCCAAGAGACAGGGTTCCAGCCCCAGCATTTT. V is TRBV4-1 and J is TRBJ1-5; TRBD1 matches 7 bases. The CDR3 spans 14 residues. Trimming took 0 bases from V and 7 from J; bases not matched to a gene: 3. Germline CDR1 and CDR2: MGHRA and YSYEKL.

This rearrangement joins TRBV6-6 to TRBJ1-6; a weak D match, TRBD1 (6 bases). The CDR3 runs 15 residues. V was clipped by 6 bases and J by 7 bases, with 16 bases between them. The germline V gene encodes CDR1 MNHNY and CDR2 SVGAGI (reference sequence). CDR3 nucleotide sequence: TGTGCCAGCAGACCCCCAGGGGCAAGGAATTCACCCCTCCACTTT. This translates into CASRPPGARNSPLHF.

The chain combines TRBV3-1 (or the pseudogene TRBV3-2) with TRBJ2-5; TRBD2 agrees at 7 bases. The CDR3 is 13 amino acids. The germline V gene encodes CDR1 LGHDT and CDR2 YNNKEL (reference sequence). V dropped 4 bases and J dropped 5; count of bases not matched to a gene: 4. CDR3 in DNA: TGTGCCAGCAGCCCCCAGGGAGGGGAGACCCAGTACTTC. This translates into CASSPQGGETQYF.

The V and J genes are TRBV10-1 and TRBJ2-7; 10 bases are a match to TRBD1. In germline, CDR1 is WNHNN, CDR2 SYGVQD (reference sequence). The CDR3 runs to 15 residues. V was clipped by 3 bases and J by 2 bases; unmatched bases: 4. DNA for the CDR3: TGCGCCAGCAGTGACCGGGACAGGGGAGCCTACGAGCAGTACTTC. Translated: CASSDRDRGAYEQYF.

The chain recombines TRBV6-5 with TRBJ2-7; the D gene is possibly TRBD1 (5 bases). With 0 bases removed from V and 0 bases from J, the gap between germline ends came to 12 bases. Germline V CDR1 and CDR2: MNHEY, SVGAGI. The CDR3 runs to 16 residues. For the CDR3, the DNA is TGTGCCAGCAGTTACTCTGAGGCAGGGAACTCCTACGAGCAGTACTTC. Translated: CASSYSEAGNSYEQYF.

This rearrangement joins TRBV5-4 to TRBJ2-1; maybe TRBD1 (5 bases). The CDR3 has 14 amino acids. V dropped 3 bases and J dropped 9 bases, with 16 bases sitting between them. The V gene's germline CDR1 is SGHNT and CDR2 YYREEE (reference sequence). The CDR3 DNA is TGTGCCAGCAGCTACACCTCAGGGCCGGTTGAGCAGTTCTTC. Residues: CASSYTSGPVEQFF.

The chain employs TRBV6-1 and TRBJ2-1; TRBD1 agrees at 7 bases. Unmatched junction bases numbered 11, after V lost 2 bases and J lost 7 bases. Germline V gene sequence: CDR1 MNHNS, CDR2 SASEGT. The CDR3 is 16 residues long. Here the CDR3 DNA reads TGTGCCAGCAGTGAAAATTTCGACAGGGCAGTAAATGAGCAGTTCTTC. It translates to CASSENFDRAVNEQFF.

This chain joins TRBV4-2 and TRBJ2-1; 13 nucleotides align to TRBD2. J was trimmed by 8 bases and V by 4 bases; bases with no gene match: 11. Looked up from germline, CDR1 is LGHNA and CDR2 is YNFKEQ. This CDR3 contains 17 residues. CDR3 sequence reads: CASSRGLAGELSYEQFF. The CDR3 nucleotides are TGTGCCAGCAGCCGCGGACTAGCGGGGGAACTCAGCTATGAGCAGTTCTTC.

For the CDR3, the DNA is TGCAGCGTCGCCGGGACAGGGAAGGGCACCGGGGAGCTGTTTTTT. It yields the protein CSVAGTGKGTGELFF. The J gene is TRBJ2-2, the V gene TRBV29-1; 9 nucleotides agree with TRBD1. CDR3 length equals 15 residues. V trimming: 6 bases; J trimming: 4 bases; junction bases outside the gene matches: 9. CDR1 is SQVTM, CDR2 ANQGSEA, per germline.

The chain is built from TRBV20-1 and TRBJ1-2, with D maybe TRBD1 (6 bases). CDR3 length: 14 residues. Trimming shortened V by 3 bases and J by 5 bases, and 16 bases separated the two germline ends. Germline V gene data show CDR1 as DFQATT and CDR2 as SNEGSKA (reference sequence). CDR3 region: CSASSWGQVYGYTF. DNA of the CDR3: TGCAGTGCTAGTTCCTGGGGACAAGTTTATGGCTACACCTTC.

CDR3 protein: CASSEERGASDTQYF. The CDR3 bases are TGTGCCAGCAGTGAAGAGCGGGGGGCCTCAGATACGCAGTATTTT. The genes are TRBV2 and TRBJ2-3; 9 bases align to TRBD2. The CDR3 consists of 15 residues. Germline CDR1 is SNHLY and CDR2 is FYNNEI. V gave up 1 base and J gave up 4 bases; unmatched junction bases: 3.

This clone has a single count. The chain carries TRBV2 and TRBJ2-3, with D possibly TRBD2 on 5 matching bases. Germline V CDR1 and CDR2: SNHLY, FYNNEI. This CDR3 has 15 amino acids. Trimming shortened V by 0 bases and J by 1 base, and 8 bases separated the two germline ends. The CDR3 nucleotides read TGTGCCAGCAGTGAAGCGTCGCGGGGCACAGATACGCAGTATTTT. Its protein product is CASSEASRGTDTQYF.

This clone was seen just once. The V call is TRBV9, the J call TRBJ1-1; weak D call: TRBD1 (5 bases). The CDR3 consists of 14 residues. Deletions cut 0 bases from V and 0 bases from J, with 6 bases between. Germline CDR1 SGDLS, CDR2 YYNGEE. The CDR3 region has the DNA TGTGCCAGCAGCGTAGGGGGGGTGAACACTGAAGCTTTCTTT. Its translation: CASSVGGVNTEAFF.

The chain has TRBV5-6 and TRBJ2-3; 10 bases are shared with TRBD2. J lost 5 bases, V lost 2 bases, and 8 bases had no gene match. Germline-derived CDR1 and CDR2 are SGHDT and YYEEEE. The CDR3 runs 16 residues. CDR3 in amino acids: CASSFGLAAAGDTQYF. The CDR3 bases are TGTGCCAGCAGCTTTGGACTAGCGGCCGCCGGAGATACGCAGTATTTT.